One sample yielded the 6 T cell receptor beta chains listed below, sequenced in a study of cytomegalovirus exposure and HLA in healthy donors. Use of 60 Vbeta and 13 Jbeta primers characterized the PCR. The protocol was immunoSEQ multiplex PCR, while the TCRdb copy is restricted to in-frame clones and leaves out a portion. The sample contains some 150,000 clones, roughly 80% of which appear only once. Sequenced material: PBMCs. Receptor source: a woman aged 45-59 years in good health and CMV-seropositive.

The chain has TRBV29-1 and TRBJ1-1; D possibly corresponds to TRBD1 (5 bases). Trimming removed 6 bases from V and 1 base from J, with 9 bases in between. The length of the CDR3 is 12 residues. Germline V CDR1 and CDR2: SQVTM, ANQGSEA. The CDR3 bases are TGCAGCGTGACCACAGGGAACACTGAAGCTTTCTTT. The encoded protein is CSVTTGNTEAFF.

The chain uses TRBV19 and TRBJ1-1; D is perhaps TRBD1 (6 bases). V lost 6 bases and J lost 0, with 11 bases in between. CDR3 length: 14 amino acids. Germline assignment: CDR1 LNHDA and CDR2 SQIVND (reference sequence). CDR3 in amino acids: CASRDRRMNTEAFF. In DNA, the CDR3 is TGTGCCAGTAGAGACAGGAGAATGAACACTGAAGCTTTCTTT.

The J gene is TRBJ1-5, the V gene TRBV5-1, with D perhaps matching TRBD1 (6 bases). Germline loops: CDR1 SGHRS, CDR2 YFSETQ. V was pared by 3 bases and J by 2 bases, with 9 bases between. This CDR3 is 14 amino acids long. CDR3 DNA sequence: TGCGCCAGCAGCTCAGGGGCGGGCAATCAGCCCCAGCATTTT. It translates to CASSSGAGNQPQHF. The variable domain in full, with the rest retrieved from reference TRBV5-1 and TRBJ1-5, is KAGVTQTPRYLIKTRGQQVTLSCSPISGHRSVSWYQQTPGQGLQFLFEYFSETQRNKGNFPGRFSGRQFSNSRSEMNVSTLELGDSALYLCASSSGAGNQPQHFGDGTRLSIL.

The CDR3 reads CASSWGQGAYEQYF. DNA for the CDR3: TGTGCCAGCAGTTGGGGACAGGGGGCCTACGAGCAGTACTTC. The V gene is TRBV2, the J gene TRBJ2-7, with 11 bases fitting TRBD1. Trimming removed 5 bases from V and 2 bases from J; junction bases left unmatched: 2. Germline V gives CDR1 SNHLY, CDR2 FYNNEI. The CDR3 contains 14 residues.

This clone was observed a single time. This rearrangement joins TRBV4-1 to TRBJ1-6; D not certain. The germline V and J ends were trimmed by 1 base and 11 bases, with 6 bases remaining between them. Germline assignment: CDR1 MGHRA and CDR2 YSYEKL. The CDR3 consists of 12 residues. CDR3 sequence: CASSQAGTPLHF. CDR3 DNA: TGCGCCAGCAGCCAAGCGGGGACACCCCTCCACTTT.

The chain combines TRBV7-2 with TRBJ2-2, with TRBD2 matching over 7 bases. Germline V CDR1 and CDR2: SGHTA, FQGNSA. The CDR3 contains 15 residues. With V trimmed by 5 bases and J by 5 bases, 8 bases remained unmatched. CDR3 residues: CASSPRTSQTGELFF. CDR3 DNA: TGTGCCAGCAGCCCCAGGACTAGTCAGACCGGGGAGCTGTTTTTT. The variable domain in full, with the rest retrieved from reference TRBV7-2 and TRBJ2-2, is GAGVSQSPSNKVTEKGKDVELRCDPISGHTALYWYRQSLGQGLEFLIYFQGNSAPDKSGLPSDRFSAERTGGSVSTLTIQRTQQEDSAVYLCASSPRTSQTGELFFGEGSRLTVL.